The clone carrying this T cell receptor beta chain was observed a handful of times. The data were taken from a study of regulatory T cells in long-lasting Graves disease. As for time point: persistent/refractory GD, antithyroid drugs over 5 years with positive TRAb. Researchers made the TCR library from RNA that was extracted from PBMCs. Researchers made TCR beta libraries by using iRepertoire HTBI primers and running Arm-PCR on CDR3 regions. TCRdb itself ran the multiplex PCR reads through MiXCR, one entry per CDR3 protein. The data contain a few hundred thousand distinct CDR3 sequences, about 22% of them singletons. The sequence came from a female donor with Graves disease. This material consisted of peripheral blood mononuclear cells (PBMCs), taken when the disease was refractory, from a patient treated with antithyroid drugs.

The CDR3 is CASSGRVGTEAFF. As DNA, the CDR3 is TGTGCCAGCAGCGGCAGGGTAGGCACTGAAGCTTTCTTT. V is TRBV9 and J is TRBJ1-1; D is perhaps TRBD1 (5 bases). Germline V gene lookup returns CDR1 SGDLS and CDR2 YYNGEE. This CDR3 comprises 13 residues. Trimming took 3 bases from V and 4 from J, leaving 10 bases between them.